This TCR beta chain was sequenced for a study of post-analysis software for immune sequencing data. Study at large: There were relapsing-remitting, secondary progressive and progressive-relapsing multiple sclerosis among the disease courses included.

TCR beta libraries were prepared from cDNA with unique molecular identifiers. T cells, about 0.9 to 10 million of them, yielded approximately 500,000 cDNA molecules. Via MiXCR, TCRdb re-called the PCR reads, giving one row per CDR3 protein. This table holds about 760,000 distinct CDR3 sequences, 25% to 30% found once. Findings of the study overall: With F measure, samples from one preparation batch clustered together strongly. Compared against controls, patients with multiple sclerosis displayed significantly lower normalized Chao1 diversity. Controls had lower frequencies than patients of about five TRBV segments, which included TRBV5-6, TRBV5-1 and TRBV20-1.

CDR3 length: 17 amino acids. The ends were cut back, 3 bases at V and 2 bases at J, with 18 bases in the middle. The table lists this clonotype with many counts. Its antigen is still unknown. Source material: blood. This receptor was identified in a girl aged 5 to 17 with multiple sclerosis. V gene TRBV12-3 or TRBV12-4 combines with J gene TRBJ2-3; D possibly uses TRBD1 or TRBD2 (5 bases each). The CDR3 nucleotides read TGTGCCAGCAGTTTCCCCCGGGACGGGACCAACACAGATACGCAGTATTTT. It yields the protein CASSFPRDGTNTDTQYF.